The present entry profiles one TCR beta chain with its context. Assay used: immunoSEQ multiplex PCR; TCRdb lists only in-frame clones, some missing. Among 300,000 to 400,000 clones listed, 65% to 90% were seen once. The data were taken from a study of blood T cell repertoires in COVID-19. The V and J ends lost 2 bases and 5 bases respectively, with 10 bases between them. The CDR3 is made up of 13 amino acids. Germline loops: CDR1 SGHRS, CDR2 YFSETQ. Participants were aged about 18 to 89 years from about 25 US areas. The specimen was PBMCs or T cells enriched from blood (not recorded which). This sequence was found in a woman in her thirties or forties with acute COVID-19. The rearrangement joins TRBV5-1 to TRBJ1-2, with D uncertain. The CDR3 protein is CASSLGQVYGYTF. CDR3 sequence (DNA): TGCGCCAGCAGCTTAGGCCAGGTATATGGCTACACCTTC.